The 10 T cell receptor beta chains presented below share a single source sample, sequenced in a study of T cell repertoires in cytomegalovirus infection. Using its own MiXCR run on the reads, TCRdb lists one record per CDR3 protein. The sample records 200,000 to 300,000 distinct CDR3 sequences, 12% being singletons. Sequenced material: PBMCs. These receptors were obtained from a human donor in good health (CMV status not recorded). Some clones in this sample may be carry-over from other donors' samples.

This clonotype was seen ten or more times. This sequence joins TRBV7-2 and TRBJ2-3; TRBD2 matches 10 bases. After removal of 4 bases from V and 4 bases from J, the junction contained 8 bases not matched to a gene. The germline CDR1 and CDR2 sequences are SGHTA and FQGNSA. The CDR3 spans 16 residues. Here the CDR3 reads CASSSRTSGGADTQYF. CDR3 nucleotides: TGTGCCAGCAGCTCGAGGACTAGCGGTGGGGCAGATACGCAGTATTTT.

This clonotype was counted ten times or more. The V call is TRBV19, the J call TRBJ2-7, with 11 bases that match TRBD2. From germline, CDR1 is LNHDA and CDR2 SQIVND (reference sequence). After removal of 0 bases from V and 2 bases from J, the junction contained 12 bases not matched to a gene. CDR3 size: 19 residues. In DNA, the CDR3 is TGTGCCAGTAGTATAGAACCGGGACTAGCGGCCGGAGGCCCCTACGAGCAGTACTTC. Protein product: CASSIEPGLAAGGPYEQYF.

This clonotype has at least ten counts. CDR3 nucleotides: TGTGCCAGCAGCCCTCTGGGGGCGGGAAGACGGGCTGAGCAGTTCTTC. It is translated as CASSPLGAGRRAEQFF. This chain uses TRBV7-2 with TRBJ2-1; D assignment may be TRBD1 or TRBD2 (6 bases each). CDR1 and CDR2 (germline): SGHTA, FQGNSA. The V end lost 5 bases, the J end lost 9 bases, and 23 bases lay between the germline ends. The length of the CDR3 is 16 residues.

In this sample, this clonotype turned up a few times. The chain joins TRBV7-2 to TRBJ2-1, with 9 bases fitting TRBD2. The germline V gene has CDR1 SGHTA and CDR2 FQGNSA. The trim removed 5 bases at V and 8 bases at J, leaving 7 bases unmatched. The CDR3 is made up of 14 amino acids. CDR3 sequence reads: CASSALGTSYEQFF. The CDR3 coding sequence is TGTGCCAGCAGCGCCTTAGGGACTAGCTATGAGCAGTTCTTC. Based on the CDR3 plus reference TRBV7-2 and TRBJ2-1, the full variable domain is GAGVSQSPSNKVTEKGKDVELRCDPISGHTALYWYRQSLGQGLEFLIYFQGNSAPDKSGLPSDRFSAERTGGSVSTLTIQRTQQEDSAVYLCASSALGTSYEQFFGPGTRLTVL.

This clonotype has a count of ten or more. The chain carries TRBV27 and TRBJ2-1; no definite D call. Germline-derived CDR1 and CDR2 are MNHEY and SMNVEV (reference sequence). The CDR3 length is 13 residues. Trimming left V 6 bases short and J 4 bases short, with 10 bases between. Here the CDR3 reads CASSTTFYNEQFF. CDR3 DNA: TGTGCCAGCAGCACTACATTTTACAATGAGCAGTTCTTC.

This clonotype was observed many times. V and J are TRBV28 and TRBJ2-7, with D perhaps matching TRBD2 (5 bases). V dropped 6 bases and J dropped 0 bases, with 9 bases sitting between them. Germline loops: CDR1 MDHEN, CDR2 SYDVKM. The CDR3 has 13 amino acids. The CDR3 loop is CASSLGSSYEQYF. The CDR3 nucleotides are TGTGCCAGCAGCTTGGGGAGCTCCTACGAGCAGTACTTC.

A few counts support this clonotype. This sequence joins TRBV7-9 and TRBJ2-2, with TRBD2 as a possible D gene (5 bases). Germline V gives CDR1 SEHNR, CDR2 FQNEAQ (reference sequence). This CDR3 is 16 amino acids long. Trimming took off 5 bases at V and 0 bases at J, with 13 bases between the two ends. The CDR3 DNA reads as TGTGCCAGCAGCCGAGGGCAGGTATCGAACACCGGGGAGCTGTTTTTT. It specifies CASSRGQVSNTGELFF.

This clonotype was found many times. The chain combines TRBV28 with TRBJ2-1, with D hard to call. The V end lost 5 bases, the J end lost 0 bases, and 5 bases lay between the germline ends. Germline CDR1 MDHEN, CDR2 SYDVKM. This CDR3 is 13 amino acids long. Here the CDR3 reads CASSGSSYNEQFF. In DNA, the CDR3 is TGTGCCAGCAGTGGAAGCTCCTACAATGAGCAGTTCTTC.

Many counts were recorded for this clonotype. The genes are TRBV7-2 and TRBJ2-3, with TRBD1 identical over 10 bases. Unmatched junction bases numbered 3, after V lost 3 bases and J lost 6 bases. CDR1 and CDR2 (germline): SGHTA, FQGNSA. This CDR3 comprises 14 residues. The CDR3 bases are TGTGCCAGCAGCTTGACAGGGGGCCGGGATACGCAGTATTTT. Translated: CASSLTGGRDTQYF.

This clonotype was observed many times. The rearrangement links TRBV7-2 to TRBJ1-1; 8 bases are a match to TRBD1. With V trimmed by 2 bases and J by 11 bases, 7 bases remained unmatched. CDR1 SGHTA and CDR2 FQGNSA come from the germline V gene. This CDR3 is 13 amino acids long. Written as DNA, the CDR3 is TGTGCCAGCAGCTTAATGGGGACAGGAGGGGCTTTCTTT. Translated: CASSLMGTGGAFF. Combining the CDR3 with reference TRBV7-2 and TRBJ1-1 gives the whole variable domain GAGVSQSPSNKVTEKGKDVELRCDPISGHTALYWYRQSLGQGLEFLIYFQGNSAPDKSGLPSDRFSAERTGGSVSTLTIQRTQQEDSAVYLCASSLMGTGGAFFGQGTRLTVV.